Sequencing of this T cell receptor beta chain was carried out in a study of shared clonotypes between healthy human individuals. Whole-study results and caveats: Sampling used blood alone; tissue repertoires probably differ. With several donors compared, 4.5% to 6.5% of naive CD4 clonotypes were shared.

Of note for this clone: Antigen: not known.

Assay execution took place at the deep level. Libraries were prepared by immunoSEQ multiplex PCR; TCRdb keeps only in-frame clonotypes and omits some of them. The profile shows fewer than 2.5 million clones, 93% of them singletons. Researchers partitioned CD4+ cells into CD45RA+ naive and CD45RA-negative memory subsets. V shed 5 bases and J 0 bases; nucleotides not matched to a gene: 7. The CDR3 consists of 16 residues. In germline, CDR1 is LNHNV, CDR2 YYDKDF (reference sequence). This rearrangement joins TRBV15 to TRBJ2-5; 9 nucleotides align to TRBD1. The receptor was derived from a man aged 18 to 30 in good health. Some clones in this sample may be carry-over from other donors' samples. Sequencing was done on a sample of naive CD4+ T cells from PBMCs. Subset meaning: CD45RA+ positively selected. The CDR3 bases are TGTGCCACCAGCCCAAGTAGGACAGGGGACCAAGAGACCCAGTACTTC. It specifies CATSPSRTGDQETQYF.